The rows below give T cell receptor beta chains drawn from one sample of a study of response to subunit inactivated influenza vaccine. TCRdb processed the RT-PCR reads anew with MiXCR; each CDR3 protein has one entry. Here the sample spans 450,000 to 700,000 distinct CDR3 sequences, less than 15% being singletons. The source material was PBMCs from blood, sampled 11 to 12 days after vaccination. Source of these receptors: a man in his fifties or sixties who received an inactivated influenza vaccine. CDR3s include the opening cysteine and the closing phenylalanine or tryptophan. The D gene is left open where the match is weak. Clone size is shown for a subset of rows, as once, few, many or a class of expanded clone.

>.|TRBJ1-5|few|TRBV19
TGTGCCAGTAGGCACGCAGGGGATCAGCCCCAGCATTTT
CASRHAGDQPQHF
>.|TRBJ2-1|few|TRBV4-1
TGCGCCAGCAGCCAAGCTTGGGTTGGGTTCAATGAGCAGTTCTTC
CASSQAWVGFNEQFF
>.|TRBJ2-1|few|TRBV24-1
TGTGCCACCAGTGACTTCCAAGACATGCAGTTCTTC
CATSDFQDMQFF
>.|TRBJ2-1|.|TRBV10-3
TGTGCCATCAGTGAAAGCGGTGGCAATGAGCAGTTCTTC
CAISESGGNEQFF
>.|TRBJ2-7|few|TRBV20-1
TGCAGTGCTAGAGTCGAGGGATTCTCCTACGAGCAGTACTTC
CSARVEGFSYEQYF
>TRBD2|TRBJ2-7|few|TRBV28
TGTGCCAGCAGTTCACTAGCGGACCTCTCCTACGAGCAGTACTTC
CASSSLADLSYEQYF
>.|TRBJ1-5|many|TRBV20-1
TGCAGTGCTAGTGGAGGAGGGGGACGGGTGCCCCAGCATTTT
CSASGGGGRVPQHF
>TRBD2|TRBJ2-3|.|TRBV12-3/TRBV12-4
TGTGCCAGCAGCCACCGGACTAGCGGGACCACAGATACGCAGTATTTT
CASSHRTSGTTDTQYF
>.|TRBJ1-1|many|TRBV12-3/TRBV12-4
TGTGCCAGCAGTTTTTCTTGGGGACCGAACACTGAAGCTTTCTTT
CASSFSWGPNTEAFF
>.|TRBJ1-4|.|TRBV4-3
TGCGCCAGCAGCCAAGATTGGAATAGCATAGAAAAACTGTTTTTT
CASSQDWNSIEKLFF
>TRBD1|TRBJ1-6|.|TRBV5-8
TGTGCCAGCAGCTTACAGGGGACCTCACCCCTCCACTTT
CASSLQGTSPLHF
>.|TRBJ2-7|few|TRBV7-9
TGTGCCAGCAGCTTGTCCGGGGGACCCTTTTCCTACGAGCAGTACTTC
CASSLSGGPFSYEQYF
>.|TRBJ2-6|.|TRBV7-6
TGTGCCAGCAGCTTGTGGGGGTCCTCTGGGGCCAACGTCCTGACTTTC
CASSLWGSSGANVLTF
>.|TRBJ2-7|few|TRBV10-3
TGTGCCATCAAGGCGGTGGGGCTGGACGAGCAGTACTTC
CAIKAVGLDEQYF
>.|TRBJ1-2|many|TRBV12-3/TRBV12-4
TGTGCCAGCAGTTTCCGACAGTCCCCTAACTATGGCTACACCTTC
CASSFRQSPNYGYTF
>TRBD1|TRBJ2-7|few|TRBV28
TGTGCCAGCAGCCCTGGGGACAGGGGTTTAGAGCAGTACTTC
CASSPGDRGLEQYF
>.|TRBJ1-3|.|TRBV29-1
TGCAGCGTCAGCACCTTTGGAAACACCATATATTTT
CSVSTFGNTIYF
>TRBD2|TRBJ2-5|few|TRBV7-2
TGTGCCAGCCAAAAAGGGCTAGCGGGAGGGGGGGGTGAGACCCAGTACTTC
CASQKGLAGGGGETQYF
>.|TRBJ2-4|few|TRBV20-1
TGCAGTGCTAGAGAGGGGTCGGGGCTGGGGACCCTTCAGTACTTC
CSAREGSGLGTLQYF
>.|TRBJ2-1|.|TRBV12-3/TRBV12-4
TGTGCCAGCAAATATAGCGTAGGGTATAACAATGAGCAGTTCTTC
CASKYSVGYNNEQFF
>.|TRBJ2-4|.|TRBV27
TGTGCCAGCAGTCCCGGGACCGAGGGTACCATTCAGTACTTC
CASSPGTEGTIQYF
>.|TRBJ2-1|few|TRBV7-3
TGTGCCAGCAGCTTAGACAGCTTCGGGGATGAGCAGTTCTTC
CASSLDSFGDEQFF
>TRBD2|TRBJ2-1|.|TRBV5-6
TGTGCCAGCAGCGCCACTAGACTAGCGGGAGGGTACAATGAGCAGTTCTTC
CASSATRLAGGYNEQFF
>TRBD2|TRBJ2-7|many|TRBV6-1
TGTGCCAGCCGCCGGGCTAGCGGGAATTTCGAGCAGTACTTC
CASRRASGNFEQYF
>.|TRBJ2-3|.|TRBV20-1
TGCAGTGCTGGAAGGGAGGTCGCGCAGTATTTT
CSAGREVAQYF
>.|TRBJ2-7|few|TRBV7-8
TGTGCCAGCAGCTTAGCGCAAAGCGGCTCCTACGAGCAGTACTTC
CASSLAQSGSYEQYF
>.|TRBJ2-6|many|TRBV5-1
TGCGCCAGCAGCTTGACAGGAGACTCTGGGGCCAACGTCCTGACTTTC
CASSLTGDSGANVLTF
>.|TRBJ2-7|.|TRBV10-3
TGTGGGACTAATAGCGGTTCTTCCTACGAGCAGTACTTC
CGTNSGSSYEQYF
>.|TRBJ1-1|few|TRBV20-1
TGCAGTGCTAGAGATCATATGCAGGGCGAAGCTTTCTTT
CSARDHMQGEAFF
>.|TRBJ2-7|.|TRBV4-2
TGTGCCAGCAGCCAAGATATACAGTGGAGCTCCTACGAGCAGTACTTC
CASSQDIQWSSYEQYF
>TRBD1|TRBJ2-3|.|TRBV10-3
TGTGCCATCAGTGGACAGGGAGATACGCAGTATTTT
CAISGQGDTQYF
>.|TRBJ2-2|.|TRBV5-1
TGCGCCAGCAGCGTCCTCACAGGGAGCACGAACACCGGGGAGCTGTTTTTT
CASSVLTGSTNTGELFF
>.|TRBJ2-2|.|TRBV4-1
TGCGCCAGCAGCCAAGAACATAACACCGGGGAGCTGTTTTTT
CASSQEHNTGELFF
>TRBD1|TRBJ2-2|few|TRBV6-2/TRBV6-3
TGTGCCAGCAGTTACGGGACAGAGACCGGGGAGCTGTTTTTT
CASSYGTETGELFF
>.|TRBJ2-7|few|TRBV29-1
TGCAGCGTTGTAAGGGACAGGATACTAGCGGGTACCTACGAGCAGTACTTC
CSVVRDRILAGTYEQYF
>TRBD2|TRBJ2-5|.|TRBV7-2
TGTGCCAGCAGCGGCGGGGCAGCGGGGAGTAAATCGACCCAGTACTTC
CASSGGAAGSKSTQYF
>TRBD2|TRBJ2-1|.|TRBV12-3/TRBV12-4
TGTGCCAGCAGTTTGCGGGAGGGTTACAATGAGCAGTTCTTC
CASSLREGYNEQFF
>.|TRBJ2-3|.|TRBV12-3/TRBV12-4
TGTGCCAGTTCTCTCCGGGGGCCGGGCACAGATACGCAGTATTTT
CASSLRGPGTDTQYF
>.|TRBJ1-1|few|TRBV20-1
TGCAGTGCTAGACACGGGAGCACTGAAGCTTTCTTT
CSARHGSTEAFF
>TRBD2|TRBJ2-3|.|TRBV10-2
TGCGCCAGCAGTGAGTCGGTGGCTAGCGGGGGGCTGGCAGATACGCAGTATTTT
CASSESVASGGLADTQYF
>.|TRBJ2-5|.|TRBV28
TGTGCCAGTTCCGCCCGCAGGGGCTGGGAGACCCAGTACTTC
CASSARRGWETQYF
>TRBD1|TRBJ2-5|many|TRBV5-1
TGTGCCAGCAGCTTGGGGACAGCTAAAGAGACCCAGTACTTC
CASSLGTAKETQYF
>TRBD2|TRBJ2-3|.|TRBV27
TGTGCCAGCAGTTTCCTCGGTTTAGCGGGAGGTGGGGCGCAGTATTTT
CASSFLGLAGGGAQYF